Following are 29 T cell receptor beta chains from one sample sequenced in a study of blood T cell repertoires in COVID-19. TCRdb's table, derived via immunoSEQ multiplex PCR, lists solely in-frame clones and lacks some. This table has fewer than 500,000 clones, 75% to 90% appearing once. The source material was PBMCs or T cells enriched from blood (not recorded which). The receptors originated from a man aged 25-45 years who had recovered from COVID-19.

The V and J genes are TRBV28 and TRBJ1-2, with 11 nucleotides matching TRBD1. V shed 2 bases, J shed 8 bases, and the junction held 1 base outside the gene matches. CDR3 length: 13 amino acids. Germline V lookup: CDR1 MDHEN, CDR2 SYDVKM. CDR3 nucleotide sequence: TGTGCCAGCAGTTTAGGGACAGGGGGAGGCTACACCTTC. Translated, it gives CASSLGTGGGYTF.

This chain connects TRBV28 to TRBJ2-4; TRBD2 matches at 8 bases. CDR1 MDHEN and CDR2 SYDVKM come from the germline V gene. The CDR3 has 14 residues. Germline trimming cut 5 bases from V and 6 bases from J; bases unmatched to any gene: 6. The CDR3 sequence is CASSNRGGRNIQYF. The DNA for the CDR3 is TGTGCCAGCAGTAACCGGGGGGGAAGAAACATTCAGTACTTC.

The gene calls are TRBV28 and TRBJ1-5; D unresolved. V dropped 2 bases and J dropped 10 bases, with 9 bases sitting between them. Per germline, CDR1 MDHEN and CDR2 SYDVKM. CDR3 size: 12 residues. This CDR3 reads CASSLRDRPQHF. CDR3 sequence (DNA): TGTGCCAGCAGTTTACGAGATCGTCCCCAGCATTTT. The full variable domain, rest sourced from reference TRBV28 and TRBJ1-5, is DVKVTQSSRYLVKRTGEKVFLECVQDMDHENMFWYRQDPGLGLRLIYFSYDVKMKEKGDIPEGYSVSREKKERFSLILESASTNQTSMYLCASSLRDRPQHFGDGTRLSIL.

This sequence joins TRBV27 and TRBJ1-1, with D hard to call. Germline values: CDR1 MNHEY, CDR2 SMNVEV (reference sequence). CDR3 length: 13 amino acids. V dropped 3 bases and J dropped 5 bases, with 10 bases sitting between them. CDR3 sequence (DNA): TGTGCCAGCAGTTTCTTGGGGAGAACTGAAGCTTTCTTT. This encodes CASSFLGRTEAFF.

The CDR3 nucleotides are TGTGCCAGCAGGGCAAACACGTATAGCAATCAGCCCCAGCATTTT. Translated, it gives CASRANTYSNQPQHF. V and J are TRBV6-5 and TRBJ1-5, with D hard to call. The CDR3 extends over 15 amino acids. Germline V gene lookup returns CDR1 MNHEY and CDR2 SVGAGI. Trimming cost V 6 bases and J 0 bases, with 12 bases left between them.

The V call is TRBV2, the J call TRBJ1-5; D remains unclear. Per germline, CDR1 SNHLY and CDR2 FYNNEI. V was shortened by 4 bases and J by 5 bases, with 12 bases between the two germline ends. The CDR3 length is 14 residues. This CDR3 reads CASSVEGGDQPQHF. Here the CDR3 DNA reads TGTGCCAGCAGTGTAGAGGGTGGGGATCAGCCCCAGCATTTT.

The rearrangement joins TRBV24-1 to TRBJ2-2; a possible D gene is TRBD1 (6 bases). The CDR3 is 17 amino acids. Germline V gene sequence: CDR1 KGHDR, CDR2 SFDVKD. V lost 5 bases to trimming and J lost 7 bases, with 22 bases between them. The CDR3 DNA sequence: TGTGCCACCAGTGCATATGCGTTTCCAGGGGTGGACGGGGAGCTGTTTTTT. Translation: CATSAYAFPGVDGELFF.

The chain recombines TRBV10-3 with TRBJ2-1, with D unclear. The V and J ends lost 7 bases and 5 bases respectively, with 6 bases between them. Germline-derived CDR1 and CDR2 are ENHRY and SYGVKD. CDR3 size: 11 residues. The CDR3 bases are TGTGCCATCAACGAGAACAATGAGCAGTTCTTC. The encoded protein is CAINENNEQFF.

This chain connects TRBV18 to TRBJ1-3; the D is unclear. V lost 3 bases and J lost 0, with 15 bases in between. The CDR3 contains 17 residues. Germline loops: CDR1 KGHSH, CDR2 LQKENI. In DNA form, the CDR3 reads TGTGCCAGCTCACCCGGACTGGGAGGGAGCTCTGGAAACACCATATATTTT. Protein product: CASSPGLGGSSGNTIYF.

Concerning this clone: The same CDR3 is also encoded by other DNA sequences in this sample. The CDR3 DNA sequence: TGTGCCTGGAGTGTTGGCGGGAGCAATGAGCAGTTCTTC. Protein: CAWSVGGSNEQFF. The chain combines TRBV30 with TRBJ2-1; 7 bases map to TRBD2. V was clipped by 0 bases and J by 6 bases; unmatched bases: 2. In germline, CDR1 is GTSNPN, CDR2 SVGIG (reference sequence). The CDR3 covers 13 residues.

CDR3: CASSLTQGETQYF. The CDR3 bases are TGTGCCAGCAGTTTAACTCAGGGCGAGACCCAGTACTTC. This chain connects TRBV12-3 or TRBV12-4 to TRBJ2-5; a possible D gene is TRBD1 (5 bases). V was shortened by 2 bases and J by 5 bases, with 9 bases between the two germline ends. CDR3 size: 13 residues.

This clone was counted once. The V gene is TRBV6-1, the J gene TRBJ2-1, with D perhaps matching TRBD2 (6 bases). This CDR3 is built from 17 residues. CDR1 and CDR2 from the germline V gene are MNHNS and SASEGT. Trimming took off 3 bases at V and 2 bases at J, with 17 bases between the two ends. CDR3 amino acids: CASSEASGHPPYNEQFF. CDR3 nucleotides: TGTGCCAGCAGTGAGGCCAGCGGGCATCCACCCTACAATGAGCAGTTCTTC.

The gene calls are TRBV7-9 and TRBJ1-4, with D tentatively TRBD1 (5 bases). CDR1 and CDR2 (germline): SEHNR, FQNEAQ (reference sequence). The CDR3 contains 13 residues. Trimming pared 4 bases from V and 7 bases from J, leaving 10 bases between. Written as DNA, the CDR3 is TGTGCCAGCAGCTCCGTTAGGGGTGAAAAACTGTTTTTT. Amino acid sequence: CASSSVRGEKLFF.

The rearrangement uses TRBV2 and TRBJ1-2; 9 positions agree with TRBD1. V trimming: 9 bases; J trimming: 2 bases; junction bases outside the gene matches: 4. In germline, CDR1 is SNHLY, CDR2 FYNNEI. The CDR3 sequence is 13 residues long. Here the CDR3 reads CARGQGYNYGYTF. The CDR3, as DNA: TGTGCCAGAGGACAGGGGTACAACTATGGCTACACCTTC.

The chain combines TRBV10-1 with TRBJ2-5, with 10 bases fitting TRBD2. CDR1 is WNHNN and CDR2 is SYGVQD in the germline V gene (reference sequence). The CDR3 consists of 13 residues. With V trimmed by 2 bases and J by 7 bases, 1 base remained unmatched. The CDR3 DNA follows: TGCGCCAGCAGTGAGGCTAGCGGGGGGACCCAGTACTTC. It is translated as CASSEASGGTQYF.

This clone showed up just once. This rearrangement joins TRBV28 to TRBJ1-2; 7 positions match TRBD1. The CDR3 has 15 amino acids. Trimming at V came to 5 bases and at J to 2 bases, leaving 8 bases not matched to a gene. CDR1 is MDHEN, CDR2 SYDVKM, per germline. The DNA of the CDR3 is TGTGCCAGCAGTCCGAGGGGGCTCTGGAACTATGGCTACACCTTC. Translated, it gives CASSPRGLWNYGYTF.

V usage is TRBV10-3 and J usage is TRBJ2-7; D is unclear. The V gene lost 5 bases and the J gene lost 2 bases, with 4 bases spanning the gap. The CDR3 totals 11 residues. CDR1 is ENHRY, CDR2 SYGVKD, per germline. CDR3 sequence reads: CAISTAYEQYF. In DNA, the CDR3 is TGTGCCATCAGTACAGCCTACGAGCAGTACTTC.

This chain uses TRBV13 with TRBJ1-1; D gene unclear. This CDR3 comprises 14 residues. Germline V gives CDR1 PRHDT, CDR2 FYEKMQ (reference sequence). Trimming left V 0 bases short and J 2 bases short, with 7 bases between. Here the CDR3 reads CASSLGYPNTEAFF. CDR3 nucleotide sequence: TGTGCCAGCAGCTTAGGGTATCCTAACACTGAAGCTTTCTTT.

This clone appeared once. This chain uses TRBV6-5 with TRBJ2-7; 7 bases agree with TRBD2. V dropped 4 bases and J dropped 7; count of bases not matched to a gene: 13. The CDR3 length is 15 residues. Per the germline V gene, CDR1 is MNHEY and CDR2 is SVGAGI. CDR3 nucleotides: TGTGCCAGCAGTTCCCCGGGACCCGCCGGGGGGGAGCAGTACTTC. Translated, it gives CASSSPGPAGGEQYF.

The V gene is TRBV28, the J gene TRBJ1-5, with a weak D call TRBD1 (6 bases). Trimming left V 7 bases short and J 0 bases short, with 10 bases between. CDR3 size: 14 residues. From germline, CDR1 is MDHEN and CDR2 SYDVKM. The CDR3 is CASIIGGSNQPQHF. The DNA for the CDR3 is TGTGCCAGCATTATAGGGGGTAGCAATCAGCCCCAGCATTTT. Filled out from reference TRBV28 and TRBJ1-5, the complete variable domain reads DVKVTQSSRYLVKRTGEKVFLECVQDMDHENMFWYRQDPGLGLRLIYFSYDVKMKEKGDIPEGYSVSREKKERFSLILESASTNQTSMYLCASIIGGSNQPQHFGDGTRLSIL.

This clone was seen a single time. This rearrangement joins TRBV4-1 to TRBJ2-7, with TRBD2 matching 7 bases. There are 15 residues in the CDR3. The germline gives CDR1 MGHRA, CDR2 YSYEKL. V lost 2 bases and J lost 3; bases outside the gene matches: 7. Written as DNA, the CDR3 is TGCGCCAGCAGCCAATCGACTAGCCCCGACTACGAGCAGTACTTC. Protein sequence: CASSQSTSPDYEQYF.

The V gene is TRBV6-5, the J gene TRBJ1-2; D might be TRBD1 (6 bases). Germline V gene sequence: CDR1 MNHEY, CDR2 SVGAGI. Trimming left V 6 bases short and J 4 bases short, with 9 bases between. The CDR3 loop spans 12 amino acids. CDR3 DNA: TGTGCCAGCAGGGGACACGGCTATGGCTACACCTTC. Translated, it gives CASRGHGYGYTF.

As DNA, the CDR3 is TGTGCCAGCAGCCTGACTAGCGGGAGGTACGAGCAGTACTTC. Translating it yields CASSLTSGRYEQYF. The chain recombines TRBV3-1 (or the pseudogene TRBV3-2) with TRBJ2-7; 13 positions match TRBD2. CDR1 is LGHDT and CDR2 is YNNKEL in the germline V gene (reference sequence). CDR3 length: 14 residues. The J segment lost 4 bases and the V segment lost 4 bases, leaving 1 base of the junction unmatched.

The V call is TRBV11-3, the J call TRBJ2-1; 12 nucleotides match TRBD2. Germline V gene data show CDR1 as SGHNT and CDR2 as YENEEA. The CDR3 is made up of 15 amino acids. After removal of 8 bases from V and 5 bases from J, the junction contained 7 bases not matched to a gene. The CDR3 reads CASSLAGGVNNEQFF. The CDR3 DNA sequence: TGTGCCAGCTCTCTAGCGGGAGGGGTAAACAATGAGCAGTTCTTC. The full variable domain, in which reference TRBV11-3 and TRBJ2-1 provide the parts outside the CDR3, is EAGVVQSPRYKIIEKKQPVAFWCNPISGHNTLYWYLQNLGQGPELLIRYENEEAVDDSQLPKDRFSAERLKGVDSTLKIQPAELGDSAVYLCASSLAGGVNNEQFFGPGTRLTVL.

This clone has more than one count but fewer than ten. This chain joins TRBV21-1 and TRBJ1-2; the D segment call TRBD1 is taken from the table without a DNA check. TRBV21-1 is recorded as a pseudogene. This CDR3 comprises 17 residues. The CDR3 nucleotides are TGTGCCAGCAGCAAAGCCTGGCGGGCCAGGGGCAACTATGGCTACACCTTC. This sequence encodes CASSKAWRARGNYGYTF.

As concerns this clone: Other nucleotide sequences from this sample produce the same CDR3. This chain connects TRBV18 to TRBJ2-7; 8 bases are a match to TRBD1. The J segment lost 1 base and the V segment lost 3 bases, leaving 5 bases of the junction unmatched. Germline V gene data show CDR1 as KGHSH and CDR2 as LQKENI. The CDR3 length is 15 residues. CDR3 sequence: CASSPGQGISYEQYF. CDR3 DNA sequence: TGTGCCAGCTCACCCGGACAGGGCATATCCTACGAGCAGTACTTC.

For this clone: Other nucleotide sequences in the sample specify the same CDR3. The DNA of the CDR3 is TGTGCCAGCAGTCCCGGGAACTATGGCTACACCTTC. Translated, it gives CASSPGNYGYTF. This chain links TRBV3-1 (or the pseudogene TRBV3-2) with TRBJ1-2; no clear D gene. V was pared by 6 bases and J by 2 bases, with 7 bases between. The CDR3 has 12 residues. The germline gives CDR1 LGHDT, CDR2 YNNKEL (reference sequence).

The chain has TRBV28 and TRBJ1-2; TRBD1 might be the D (5 bases). Germline CDR1 and CDR2: MDHEN and SYDVKM. The V gene lost 6 bases and the J gene lost 3 bases, with 14 bases spanning the gap. The CDR3 runs 14 residues. The chain's CDR3 is CASSPGFIDYGYTF. For the CDR3, the DNA is TGTGCCAGCAGCCCAGGGTTTATTGACTATGGCTACACCTTC.

V gene TRBV24-1 combines with J gene TRBJ2-5, with D possibly being TRBD1 (5 bases). From germline, CDR1 is KGHDR and CDR2 SFDVKD. V lost 9 bases and J lost 2, with 9 bases in between. This CDR3 spans 12 amino acids. This CDR3 reads CATGQGQETQYF. The CDR3 DNA reads as TGTGCCACCGGGCAGGGTCAAGAGACCCAGTACTTC.